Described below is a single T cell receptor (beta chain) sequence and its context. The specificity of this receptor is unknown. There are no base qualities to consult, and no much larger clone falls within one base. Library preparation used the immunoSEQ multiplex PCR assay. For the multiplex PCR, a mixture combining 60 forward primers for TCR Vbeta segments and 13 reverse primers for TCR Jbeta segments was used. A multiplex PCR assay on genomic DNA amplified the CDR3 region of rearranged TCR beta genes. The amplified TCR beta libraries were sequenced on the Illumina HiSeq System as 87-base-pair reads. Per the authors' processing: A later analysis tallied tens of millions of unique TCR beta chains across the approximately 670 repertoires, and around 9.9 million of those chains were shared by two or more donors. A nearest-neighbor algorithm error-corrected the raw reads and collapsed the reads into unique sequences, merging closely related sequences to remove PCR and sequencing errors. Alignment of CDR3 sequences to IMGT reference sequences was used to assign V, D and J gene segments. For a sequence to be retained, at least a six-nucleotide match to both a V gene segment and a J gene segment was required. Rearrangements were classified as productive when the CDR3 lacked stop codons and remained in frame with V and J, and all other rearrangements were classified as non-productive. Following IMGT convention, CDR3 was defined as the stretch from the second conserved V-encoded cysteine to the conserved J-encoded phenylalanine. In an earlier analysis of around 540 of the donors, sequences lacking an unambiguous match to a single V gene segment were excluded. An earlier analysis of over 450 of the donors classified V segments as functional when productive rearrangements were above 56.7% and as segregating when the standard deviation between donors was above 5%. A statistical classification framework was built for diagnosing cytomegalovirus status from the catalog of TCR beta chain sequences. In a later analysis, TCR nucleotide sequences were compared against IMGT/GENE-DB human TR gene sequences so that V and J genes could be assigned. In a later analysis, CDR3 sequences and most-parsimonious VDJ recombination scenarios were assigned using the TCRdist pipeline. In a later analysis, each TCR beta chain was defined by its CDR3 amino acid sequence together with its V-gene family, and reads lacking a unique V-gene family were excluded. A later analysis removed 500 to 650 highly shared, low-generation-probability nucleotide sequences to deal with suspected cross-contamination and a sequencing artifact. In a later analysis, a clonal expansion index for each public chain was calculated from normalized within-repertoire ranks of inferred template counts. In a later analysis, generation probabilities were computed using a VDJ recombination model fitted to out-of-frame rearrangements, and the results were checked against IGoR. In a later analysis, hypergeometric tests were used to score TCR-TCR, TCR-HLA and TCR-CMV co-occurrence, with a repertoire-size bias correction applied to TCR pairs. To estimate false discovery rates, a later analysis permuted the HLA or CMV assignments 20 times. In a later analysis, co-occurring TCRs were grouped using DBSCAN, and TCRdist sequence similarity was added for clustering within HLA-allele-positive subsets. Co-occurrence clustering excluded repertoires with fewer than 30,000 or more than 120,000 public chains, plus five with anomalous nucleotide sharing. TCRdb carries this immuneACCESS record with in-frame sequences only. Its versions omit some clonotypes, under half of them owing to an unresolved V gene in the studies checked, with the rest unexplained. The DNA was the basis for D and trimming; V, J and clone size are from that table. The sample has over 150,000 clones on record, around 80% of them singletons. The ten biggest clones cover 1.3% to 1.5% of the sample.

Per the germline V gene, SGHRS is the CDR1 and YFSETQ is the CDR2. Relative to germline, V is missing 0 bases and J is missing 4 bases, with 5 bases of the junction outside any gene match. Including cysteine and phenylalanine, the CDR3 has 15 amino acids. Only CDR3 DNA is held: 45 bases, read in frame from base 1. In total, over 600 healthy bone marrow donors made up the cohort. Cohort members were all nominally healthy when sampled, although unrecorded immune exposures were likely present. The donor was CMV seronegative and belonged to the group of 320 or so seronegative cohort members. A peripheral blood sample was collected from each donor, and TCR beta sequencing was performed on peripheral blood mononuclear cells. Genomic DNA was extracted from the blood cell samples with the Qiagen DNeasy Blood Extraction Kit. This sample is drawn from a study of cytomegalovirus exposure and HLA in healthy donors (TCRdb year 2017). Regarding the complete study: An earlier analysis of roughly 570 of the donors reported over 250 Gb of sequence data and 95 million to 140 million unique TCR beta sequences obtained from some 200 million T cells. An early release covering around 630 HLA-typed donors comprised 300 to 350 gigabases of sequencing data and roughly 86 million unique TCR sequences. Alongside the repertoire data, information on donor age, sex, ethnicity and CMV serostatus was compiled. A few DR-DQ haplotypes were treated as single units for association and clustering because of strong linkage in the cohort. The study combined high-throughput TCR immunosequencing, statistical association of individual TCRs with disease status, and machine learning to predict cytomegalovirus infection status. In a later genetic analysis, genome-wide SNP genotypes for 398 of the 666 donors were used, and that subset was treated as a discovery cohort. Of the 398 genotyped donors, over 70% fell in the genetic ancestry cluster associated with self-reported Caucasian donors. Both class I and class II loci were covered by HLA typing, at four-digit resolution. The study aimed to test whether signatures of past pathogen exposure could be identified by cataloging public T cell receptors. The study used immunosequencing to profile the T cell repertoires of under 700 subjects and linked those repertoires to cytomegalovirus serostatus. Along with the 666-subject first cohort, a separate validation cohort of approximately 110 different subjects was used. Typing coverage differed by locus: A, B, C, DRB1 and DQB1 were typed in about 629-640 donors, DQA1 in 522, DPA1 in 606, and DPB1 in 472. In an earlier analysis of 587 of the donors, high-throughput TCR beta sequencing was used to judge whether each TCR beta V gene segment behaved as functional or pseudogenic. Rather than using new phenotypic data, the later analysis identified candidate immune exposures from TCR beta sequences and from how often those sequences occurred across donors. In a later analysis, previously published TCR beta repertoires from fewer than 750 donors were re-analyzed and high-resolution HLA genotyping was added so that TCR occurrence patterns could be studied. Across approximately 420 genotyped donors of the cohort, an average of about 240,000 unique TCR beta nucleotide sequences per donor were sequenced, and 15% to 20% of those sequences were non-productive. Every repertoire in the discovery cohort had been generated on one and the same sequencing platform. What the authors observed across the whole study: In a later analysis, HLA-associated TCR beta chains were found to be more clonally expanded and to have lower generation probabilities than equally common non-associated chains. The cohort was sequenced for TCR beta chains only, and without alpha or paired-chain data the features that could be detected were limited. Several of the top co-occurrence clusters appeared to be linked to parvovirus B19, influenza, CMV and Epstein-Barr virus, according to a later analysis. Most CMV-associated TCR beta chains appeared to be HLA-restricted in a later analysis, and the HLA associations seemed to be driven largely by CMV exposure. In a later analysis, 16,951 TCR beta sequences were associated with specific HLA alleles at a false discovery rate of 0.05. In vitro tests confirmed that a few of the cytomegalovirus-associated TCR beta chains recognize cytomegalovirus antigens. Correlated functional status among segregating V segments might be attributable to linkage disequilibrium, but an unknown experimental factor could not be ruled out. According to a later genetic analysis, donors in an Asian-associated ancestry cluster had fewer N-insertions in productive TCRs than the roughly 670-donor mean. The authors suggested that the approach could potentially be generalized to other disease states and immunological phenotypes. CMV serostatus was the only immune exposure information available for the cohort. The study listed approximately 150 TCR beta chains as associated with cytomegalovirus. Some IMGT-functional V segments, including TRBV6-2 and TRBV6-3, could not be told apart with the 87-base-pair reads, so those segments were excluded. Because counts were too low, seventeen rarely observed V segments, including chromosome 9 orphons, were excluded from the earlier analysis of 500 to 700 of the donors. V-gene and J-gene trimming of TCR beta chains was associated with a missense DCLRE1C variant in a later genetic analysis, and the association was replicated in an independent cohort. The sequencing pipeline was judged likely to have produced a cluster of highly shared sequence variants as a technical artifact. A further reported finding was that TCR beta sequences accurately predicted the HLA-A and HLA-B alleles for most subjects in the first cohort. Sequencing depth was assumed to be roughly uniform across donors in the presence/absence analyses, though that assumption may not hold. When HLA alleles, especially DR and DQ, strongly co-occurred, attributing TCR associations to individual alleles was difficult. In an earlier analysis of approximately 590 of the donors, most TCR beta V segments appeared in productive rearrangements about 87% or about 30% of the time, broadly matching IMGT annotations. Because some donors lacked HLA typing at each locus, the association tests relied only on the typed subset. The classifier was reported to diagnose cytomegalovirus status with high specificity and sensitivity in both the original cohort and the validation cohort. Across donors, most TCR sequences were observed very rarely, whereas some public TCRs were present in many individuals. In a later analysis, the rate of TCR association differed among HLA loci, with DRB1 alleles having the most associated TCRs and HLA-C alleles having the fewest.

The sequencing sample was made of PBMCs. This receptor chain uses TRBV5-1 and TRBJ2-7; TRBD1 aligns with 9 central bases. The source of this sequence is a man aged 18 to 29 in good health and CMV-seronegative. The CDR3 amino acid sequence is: CASSLVDRGTYEQYF. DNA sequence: TGCGCCAGCAGCTTGGTGGACAGGGGCACTTACGAGCAGTACTTC. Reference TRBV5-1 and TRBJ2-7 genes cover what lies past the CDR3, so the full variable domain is KAGVTQTPRYLIKTRGQQVTLSCSPISGHRSVSWYQQTPGQGLQFLFEYFSETQRNKGNFPGRFSGRQFSNSRSEMNVSTLELGDSALYLCASSLVDRGTYEQYFGPGTRLTVT.